This TCR beta chain comes out of a study of T-cell reconstitution after alpha-beta-depleted transplantation in children. Study-wide results and caveats: Several hundred expanded graft clones reportedly gave rise to the alpha-beta T cells present about two months after transplant. The origin of high day-60 TCRbeta diversity in some patients lay in surviving recipient T cells and thymic progenitors. Newly produced T cells mostly provided counts and TCRbeta diversity after one year, as hyperexpanded clones declined.

This clonotype occurred many times. What it recognizes is unknown. TCRbeta library preparation incorporated unique molecular identifiers. TCRdb reprocessed the PCR reads with MiXCR, giving one entry per CDR3 protein. The data show about 200,000 distinct CDR3 sequences, with 5.5% to 7% seen just once and 4.5% held by the top ten. In germline, CDR1 is LGHNA, CDR2 YNFKEQ. The CDR3 totals 20 residues. V was clipped by 0 bases and J by 1 base; unmatched bases: 17. The rearrangement joins TRBV4-2 to TRBJ1-1, with 7 bases lining up with TRBD1. Here the sequenced sample was PBMCs, taken before TCRalphabeta/CD19-depleted stem cell transplant. This TCR was recovered from a girl under three years old with combined immunodeficiency, due to receive a stem cell transplant. CDR3 bases: TGTGCCAGCAGCCAAGATTTTCCGCATCTAGGGGGCGCGGGGAACACTGAAGCTTTCTTT. This translates into CASSQDFPHLGGAGNTEAFF.